This T cell receptor (beta chain) is drawn from a study of T cells after yellow fever vaccination. Whole-study findings and limits: Most clones from primary vaccination resurfaced after the booster (approximately 97% CD4, 88% CD8). Abundant clonotypes (contaminants from the bulk population) could be present in FACS-sorted repertoires. Secondary responses were weaker yet peaked faster, day 5 versus 15.

The CDR3 runs 15 residues. The V and J ends lost 3 bases and 0 bases respectively, with 9 bases between them. The germline gives CDR1 LGHNA, CDR2 YNFKEQ. The 5'RACE template-switching step produced TCR cDNA and added a universal primer site and UMIs. In TCRdb, the 5' RACE reads were re-called with MiXCR into one record per CDR3 protein. Of under 200,000 distinct CDR3 sequences in the sample, approximately 10% were seen once. A note on this clonotype: Its antigen is as yet unknown.

Sequencing was performed on CD8+ T cells sorted from PBMCs, taken 15 days after the yellow fever booster vaccination. This TCR was sampled from a man between 18 and 29 years old who received the YFV17D yellow fever vaccine. The gene calls are TRBV4-2 and TRBJ2-4, with D perhaps matching TRBD1 or TRBD2 (5 bases each). The CDR3 DNA is TGTGCCAGCAGCCAGGGGGACGTAGCCAAAAACATTCAGTACTTC. Its translation: CASSQGDVAKNIQYF.